Listed here is a single T cell receptor (beta chain). Its antigen remains unknown. The data stem from a study of cytomegalovirus exposure and HLA in healthy donors. Broader study findings: It was shown in a later analysis that HLA-associated TCR beta chains were more clonally expanded than other, equally common chains. A later analysis reportedly found fewer N-insertions in an Asian-associated ancestry cluster than the roughly 670-donor mean. For cytomegalovirus status, the classifier reportedly gave diagnoses with high specificity and sensitivity.

PCR involved 60 Vbeta and 13 Jbeta primers. Per the original methods: In a later analysis, the count reached roughly 80 million unique TCR beta chains, with about 11 million shared. Data came from immunoSEQ multiplex PCR; TCRdb stores just in-frame clones and leaves some out. V, J and clone size were drawn from that table, and D and trimming were deduced from the DNA. The table shows under 200,000 clones, with 70% to 80% occurring only once. CDR3 length: 12 residues. Per the germline V gene, CDR1 is SQVTM and CDR2 is ANQGSEA. The germline V and J ends were trimmed by 3 bases and 3 bases, with 7 bases remaining between them.

The clonotype comes from a man aged 55 to 70 in good health and CMV-seronegative. The chain combines TRBV29-1 with TRBJ2-3; D uncertain. Sequenced sample: PBMCs. In DNA, the CDR3 is TGCAGCGTTGACCCAGCGACAGATACGCAGTATTTT. Protein sequence: CSVDPATDTQYF.